The 21 T cell receptor beta chains presented below share a single source sample, sequenced in a study of hypomethylating agent response in myelodysplastic syndrome. Sequencing used immunoSEQ multiplex PCR; TCRdb keeps in-frame clones, though not all of them. The sample yields 6,600 or so clones, more than 85% seen once. The sample consisted of bone marrow, taken before or after starting hypomethylating agent treatment for myelodysplastic syndrome (not recorded which). These receptors were obtained from a human donor with myelodysplastic syndrome.

This rearrangement joins TRBV4-3 to TRBJ1-2, with D perhaps TRBD1 (5 bases). The CDR3 is 15 amino acids. V lost 0 bases to trimming and J lost 6 bases, with 14 bases between them. Looked up from germline, CDR1 is LGHNA and CDR2 is YSLEER. CDR3 region: CASSQDRGVSDGYTF. The DNA of the CDR3 is TGCGCCAGCAGCCAAGATCGAGGGGTATCGGATGGCTACACCTTC.

The chain uses TRBV15 and TRBJ2-1, with 11 bases identical to TRBD2. The CDR3 sequence is 18 residues long. Germline-derived CDR1 and CDR2 are LNHNV and YYDKDF (reference sequence). V shed 1 base, J shed 0 bases, and the junction held 5 bases outside the gene matches. CDR3 in DNA: TGTGCCACCAGCAGAGGGGCTAGCGGGGGGAGCTCCTACAATGAGCAGTTCTTC. Residues: CATSRGASGGSSYNEQFF.

V usage is TRBV5-5 and J usage is TRBJ1-5; no firm D call. This CDR3 has 17 residues. Trimming stripped 2 bases from V and 1 base from J, with 16 bases between. The germline CDR1 and CDR2 sequences are SGHKS and YYEKEE (reference sequence). The CDR3 DNA reads TGTGCCAGCAGCTTAAGCACTGGCCAGACCAGCAATCAGCCCCAGCATTTT. It encodes CASSLSTGQTSNQPQHF. Using reference TRBV5-5 and TRBJ1-5 for the parts outside the CDR3, the full variable domain is DAGVTQSPTHLIKTRGQQVTLRCSPISGHKSVSWYQQVLGQGPQFIFQYYEKEERGRGNFPDRFSARQFPNYSSELNVNALLLGDSALYLCASSLSTGQTSNQPQHFGDGTRLSIL.

V gene TRBV6-6 combines with J gene TRBJ2-7; D unresolved. CDR1 and CDR2 (germline): MNHNY, SVGAGI (reference sequence). V lost 0 bases, J lost 2 bases, and 11 bases lay in between. The CDR3 length is 15 residues. CDR3 loop: CASSYSFQTTYEQYF. The DNA for the CDR3 is TGTGCCAGCAGTTACTCTTTCCAGACCACCTACGAGCAGTACTTC.

The rearrangement joins TRBV19 to TRBJ2-2; D gene uncertain. Trimming took off 4 bases at V and 6 bases at J, with 9 bases between the two ends. The length of the CDR3 is 13 residues. Germline V gene sequence: CDR1 LNHDA, CDR2 SQIVND (reference sequence). CDR3 protein: CASSTGVAGELFF. As DNA, the CDR3 is TGTGCCAGTAGTACAGGAGTCGCCGGGGAGCTGTTTTTT.

The chain recombines TRBV29-1 with TRBJ2-2, with D uncertain. V was trimmed by 4 bases and J by 8 bases, leaving 11 bases between them. This CDR3 spans 12 amino acids. Germline V gene data show CDR1 as SQVTM and CDR2 as ANQGSEA. CDR3 amino acids: CSVADQMGELFF. The CDR3 DNA reads TGCAGCGTTGCCGACCAAATGGGGGAGCTGTTTTTT.

V is TRBV6-6 and J is TRBJ1-2, with 8 bases fitting TRBD1. This CDR3 spans 14 amino acids. Germline V gene lookup returns CDR1 MNHNY and CDR2 SVGAGI (reference sequence). With V trimmed by 5 bases and J by 0 bases, 2 bases remained unmatched. The CDR3 nucleotides are TGTGCCAGCAGTCGGGGACAGGCTAACTATGGCTACACCTTC. Protein product: CASSRGQANYGYTF.

The chain uses TRBV6-1 and TRBJ2-5; D unresolved. In germline, CDR1 is MNHNS, CDR2 SASEGT. The CDR3 has 15 amino acids. V lost 4 bases and J lost 5, with 17 bases in between. The CDR3 nucleotides are TGTGCCAGCAGTGTAGGAATTGAGGTTAGGGAGACCCAGTACTTC. Amino acid sequence: CASSVGIEVRETQYF.

This clone is a singleton in its sample. At one of its ends the junction is not consistent with the germline gene, which may arise from a read error. V is TRBV15 and J is TRBJ2-7; 7 bases are a match to TRBD1. The germline gives CDR1 LNHNV, CDR2 YYDKDF (reference sequence). The CDR3 length is 14 residues. CDR3 sequence (DNA): TGTGCCACCAGCCCCCGACAGGGTTCCTTCGAGCAGTACTTC. Its protein product is CATSPRQGSFEQYF.

The chain links TRBV6-4 to TRBJ2-7; D is ambiguous. CDR3 length: 18 residues. Germline V gives CDR1 MRHNA, CDR2 SNTAGT. Trimming pared 2 bases from V and 2 bases from J, leaving 22 bases between. CDR3 sequence (DNA): TGTGCCAGCAGTGACGTACGAACTCGACTCCCCTCAACCTACGAGCAGTACGTC. Translation gives CASSDVRTRLPSTYEQYV.

A single count supports this clone. This chain joins TRBV7-6 and TRBJ2-1; D is possibly TRBD2 (6 bases). V lost 1 base and J lost 7, with 20 bases in between. The CDR3 consists of 17 residues. Germline CDR1 and CDR2: SGHVS and FNYEAQ. In nucleotides, the CDR3 is TGTGCCAGCAGCTTAGGCTCGGGACTCTATTACTATAATGAGCAGTTCTTC. It encodes CASSLGSGLYYYNEQFF.

This clone was seen just once. The chain couples TRBV18 to TRBJ2-7; no reliable D call. The CDR3 spans 12 residues. V lost 1 base, J lost 5 bases, and 6 bases lay in between. In germline, CDR1 is KGHSH, CDR2 LQKENI. The CDR3, as DNA: TGTGCCAGCTCACCACGGCGGAACGAGCAGTACGTC. Its protein product is CASSPRRNEQYV.

The chain has TRBV7-9 and TRBJ1-3; D uncertain. The germline gives CDR1 SEHNR, CDR2 FQNEAQ (reference sequence). The CDR3 spans 18 residues. Trimming cost V 1 base and J 0 bases, with 16 bases left between them. The CDR3 DNA reads TGTGCCAGCAGCTTAGTGGGCAGGCTACCAAGCTCTGGAAACACCATATATTTT. It yields the protein CASSLVGRLPSSGNTIYF.

For the CDR3, the DNA is TGTGCCAGCAGCTACCTCGCAGGCGGGAATGAGCAGTTCTTC. Translated: CASSYLAGGNEQFF. The chain links TRBV7-2 to TRBJ2-1, with a weak D call TRBD2 (5 bases). The ends were cut back, 4 bases at V and 7 bases at J, with 14 bases in the middle. Germline V gene sequence: CDR1 SGHTA, CDR2 FQGNSA. The CDR3 is 14 amino acids.

CDR3 sequence: CASSPRTGGGYTF. CDR3 sequence (DNA): TGTGCCAGCAGCCCCAGGACAGGGGGTGGCTACACCTTC. The rearrangement joins TRBV5-6 to TRBJ1-2, with TRBD1 identical over 10 bases. Trimming at V came to 4 bases and at J to 7 bases, leaving 4 bases not matched to a gene. The CDR3 runs to 13 residues. The germline gives CDR1 SGHDT, CDR2 YYEEEE.

The genes are TRBV6-6 and TRBJ2-7; TRBD1 matches at 7 bases. The CDR3 loop spans 14 amino acids. Germline V gene lookup returns CDR1 MNHNY and CDR2 SVGAGI (reference sequence). Trimming cost V 2 bases and J 7 bases; bases outside gene matches: 8. Here the CDR3 reads CASSYDGQVGEQYF. As DNA, the CDR3 is TGTGCCAGCAGTTACGACGGACAGGTTGGTGAGCAGTACTTC.

V gene TRBV19 combines with J gene TRBJ1-2; D is undetermined. The CDR3 is 12 residues long. Trimming pared 5 bases from V and 4 bases from J, leaving 8 bases between. CDR1 and CDR2 (germline): LNHDA, SQIVND (reference sequence). CDR3 residues: CASSREGYGYTF. The CDR3 DNA sequence: TGTGCCAGTAGTCGCGAAGGCTATGGCTACACCTTC.

The rearrangement uses TRBV6-5 and TRBJ2-2; D is unresolved. V lost 6 bases and J lost 6, with 8 bases in between. The CDR3 is 12 amino acids. The germline V gene has CDR1 MNHEY and CDR2 SVGAGI. CDR3 sequence reads: CASSPYPGELFF. The CDR3 DNA is TGTGCCAGCAGCCCGTACCCCGGGGAGCTGTTTTTT.

The chain has TRBV6-5 and TRBJ1-5; TRBD1 might be the D (5 bases). V lost 6 bases, J lost 7 bases, and 19 bases lay in between. This CDR3 region has 15 residues. Per germline, CDR1 MNHEY and CDR2 SVGAGI. This CDR3 is CASRPGPSDSQPQHF. CDR3 nucleotides: TGTGCCAGCAGACCGGGACCCTCCGATAGCCAGCCCCAGCATTTT.

The CDR3 bases are TGTGCCAGCACATATCCTCGACAGTACAATGAGCAGTTCTTC. Encoded protein: CASTYPRQYNEQFF. The V gene is TRBV6-1, the J gene TRBJ2-1; maybe TRBD1 (5 bases). Between the trimmed V and J ends, which lost 7 bases and 4 bases, there was a span of 14 bases. The CDR3 extends over 14 amino acids. Germline CDR1 MNHNS, CDR2 SASEGT.

The chain links TRBV29-1 to TRBJ1-6; the match to TRBD1 covers 11 bases. Germline CDR1 is SQVTM and CDR2 is ANQGSEA. The CDR3 loop spans 13 amino acids. Trimming removed 4 bases from V and 8 bases from J; junction bases left unmatched: 1. CDR3 protein: CSVGGQGDSPLHF. In DNA, the CDR3 is TGCAGCGTTGGGGGACAGGGGGATTCACCCCTCCACTTT.